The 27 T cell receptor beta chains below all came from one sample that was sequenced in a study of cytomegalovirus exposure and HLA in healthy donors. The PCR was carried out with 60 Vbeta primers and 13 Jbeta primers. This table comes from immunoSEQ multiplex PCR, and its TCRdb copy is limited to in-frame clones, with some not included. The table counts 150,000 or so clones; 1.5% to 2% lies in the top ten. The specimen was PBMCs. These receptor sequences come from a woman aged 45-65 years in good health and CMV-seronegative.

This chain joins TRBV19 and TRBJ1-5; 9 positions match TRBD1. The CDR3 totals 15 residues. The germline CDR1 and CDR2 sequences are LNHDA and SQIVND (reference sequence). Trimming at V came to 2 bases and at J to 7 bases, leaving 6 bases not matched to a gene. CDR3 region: CASSIPSDRGQPQHF. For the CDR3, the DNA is TGTGCCAGTAGTATACCCTCGGACAGGGGCCAGCCCCAGCATTTT.

This CDR3 reads CASSFRDTEAFF. As DNA, the CDR3 is TGTGCCAGCAGTTTCAGGGACACTGAAGCTTTCTTT. This chain links TRBV11-2 with TRBJ1-1; a weak D match, TRBD1 (5 bases). CDR3 length: 12 amino acids. CDR1 is SGHAT and CDR2 is FQNNGV in the germline V gene. Trimming cost V 6 bases and J 3 bases, with 8 bases left between them.

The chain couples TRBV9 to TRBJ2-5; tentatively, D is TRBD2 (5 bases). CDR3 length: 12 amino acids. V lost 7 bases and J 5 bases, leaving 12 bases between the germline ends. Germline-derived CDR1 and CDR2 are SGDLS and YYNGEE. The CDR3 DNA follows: TGTGCCAGCGGAGGACTTCGGGAGACCCAGTACTTC. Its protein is CASGGLRETQYF.

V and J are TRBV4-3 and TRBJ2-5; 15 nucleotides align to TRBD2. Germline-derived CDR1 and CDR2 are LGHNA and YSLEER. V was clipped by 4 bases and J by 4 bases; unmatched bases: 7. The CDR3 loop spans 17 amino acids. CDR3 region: CASSPAGLAGGVETQYF. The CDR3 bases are TGCGCCAGCAGCCCTGCCGGACTAGCGGGAGGGGTAGAGACCCAGTACTTC.

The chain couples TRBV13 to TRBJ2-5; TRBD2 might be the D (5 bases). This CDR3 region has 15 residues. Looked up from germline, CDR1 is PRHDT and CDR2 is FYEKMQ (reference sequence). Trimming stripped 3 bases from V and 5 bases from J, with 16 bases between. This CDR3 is CASSLGALAHETQYF. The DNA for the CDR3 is TGTGCCAGCAGCTTGGGCGCCCTAGCCCACGAGACCCAGTACTTC.

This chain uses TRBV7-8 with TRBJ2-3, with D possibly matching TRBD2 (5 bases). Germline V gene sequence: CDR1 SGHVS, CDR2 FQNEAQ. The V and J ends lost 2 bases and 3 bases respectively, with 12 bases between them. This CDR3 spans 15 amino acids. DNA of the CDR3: TGTGCCAGCAGCTTACCACAAGGAGGTACAGATACGCAGTATTTT. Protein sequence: CASSLPQGGTDTQYF.

The CDR3 region is CASSLTGGGSADTQYF. The CDR3 DNA is TGCGCCAGCAGCCTTACGGGAGGGGGTTCGGCAGATACGCAGTATTTT. V and J are TRBV4-1 and TRBJ2-3; 8 nucleotides align to TRBD2. V was clipped by 4 bases and J by 4 bases; unmatched bases: 10. This CDR3 spans 16 amino acids. Looked up from germline, CDR1 is MGHRA and CDR2 is YSYEKL.

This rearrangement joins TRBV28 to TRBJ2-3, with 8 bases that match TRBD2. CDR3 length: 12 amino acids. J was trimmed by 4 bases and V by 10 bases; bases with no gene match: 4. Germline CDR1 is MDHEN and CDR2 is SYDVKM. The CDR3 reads CATLTSADTQYF. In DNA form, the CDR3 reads TGTGCCACCTTGACTAGCGCAGATACGCAGTATTTT.

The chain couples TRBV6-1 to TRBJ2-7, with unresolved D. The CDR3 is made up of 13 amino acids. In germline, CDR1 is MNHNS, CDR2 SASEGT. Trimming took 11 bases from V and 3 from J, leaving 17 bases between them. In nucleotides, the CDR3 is TGTGCCCCGCCCGGGTCGCCATTCTACGAGCAGTACTTC. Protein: CAPPGSPFYEQYF.

The CDR3 reads CASSGRATGELFF. CDR3 nucleotides: TGTGCCAGCAGTGGCAGGGCCACCGGGGAGCTGTTTTTT. This chain uses TRBV28 with TRBJ2-2; D might be TRBD1 (5 bases). Germline CDR1 MDHEN, CDR2 SYDVKM. Deletions cut 5 bases from V and 4 bases from J, with 8 bases between. The CDR3 runs to 13 residues.

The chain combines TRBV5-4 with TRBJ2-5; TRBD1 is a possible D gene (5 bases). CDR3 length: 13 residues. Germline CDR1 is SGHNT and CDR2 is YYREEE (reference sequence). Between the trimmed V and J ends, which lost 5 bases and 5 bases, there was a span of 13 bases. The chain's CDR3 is CASSPDSWETQYF. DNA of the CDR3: TGTGCCAGCAGTCCCGACAGTTGGGAGACCCAGTACTTC. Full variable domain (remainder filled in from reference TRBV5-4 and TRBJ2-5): ETGVTQSPTHLIKTRGQQVTLRCSSQSGHNTVSWYQQALGQGPQFIFQYYREEENGRGNFPPRFSGLQFPNYSSELNVNALELDDSALYLCASSPDSWETQYFGPGTRLLVL.

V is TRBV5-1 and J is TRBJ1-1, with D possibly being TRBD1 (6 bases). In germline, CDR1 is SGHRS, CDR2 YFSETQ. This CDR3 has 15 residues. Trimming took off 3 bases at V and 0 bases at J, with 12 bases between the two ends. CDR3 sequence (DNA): TGCGCCAGCAGCTCGAGACGGGACATGAACACTGAAGCTTTCTTT. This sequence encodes CASSSRRDMNTEAFF.

The CDR3 nucleotides are TGTGCCAGCAGTGACTCGGAAGCGGGGGGGAGCACAGATACGCAGTATTTT. This encodes CASSDSEAGGSTDTQYF. J is TRBJ2-3 and V is TRBV6-4; TRBD2 matches 10 bases. CDR3 length: 17 residues. Trimming cost V 0 bases and J 0 bases; bases outside gene matches: 3. Germline-derived CDR1 and CDR2 are MRHNA and SNTAGT.

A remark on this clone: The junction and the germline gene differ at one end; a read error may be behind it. The CDR3 loop reads CASTQGQSSSYNSPPHF. The CDR3 DNA reads TGTGCCAGTACCCAAGGACAATCGAGCTCCTATAATTCACCCCCCCACTTT. The chain carries TRBV19 and TRBJ1-6; a weak D match, TRBD1 (5 bases). The germline V gene has CDR1 LNHDA and CDR2 SQIVND (reference sequence). CDR3 length equals 17 residues.

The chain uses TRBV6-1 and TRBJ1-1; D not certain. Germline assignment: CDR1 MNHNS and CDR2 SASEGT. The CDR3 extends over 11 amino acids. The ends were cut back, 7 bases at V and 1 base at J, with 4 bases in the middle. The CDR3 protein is CASNRNTEAFF. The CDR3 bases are TGTGCCAGCAATCGGAACACTGAAGCTTTCTTT.

The CDR3, as DNA: TGTGCCAGCAGAGCGGACAGGGGGGTCCATCAGCCCCAGCATTTT. The encoded protein is CASRADRGVHQPQHF. This chain links TRBV6-5 with TRBJ1-5; 10 nucleotides line up with TRBD1. Looked up from germline, CDR1 is MNHEY and CDR2 is SVGAGI. The CDR3 contains 15 residues. The V segment lost 6 bases and the J segment 5 bases; nucleotides outside the gene matches: 7.

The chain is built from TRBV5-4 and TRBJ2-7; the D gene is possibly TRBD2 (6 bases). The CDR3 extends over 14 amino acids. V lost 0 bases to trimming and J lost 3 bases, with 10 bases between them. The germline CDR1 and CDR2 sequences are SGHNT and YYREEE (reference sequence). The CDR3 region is CASSLAGGNYEQYF. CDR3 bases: TGTGCCAGCAGCTTGGCCGGGGGAAACTACGAGCAGTACTTC. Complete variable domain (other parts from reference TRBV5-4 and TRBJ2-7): ETGVTQSPTHLIKTRGQQVTLRCSSQSGHNTVSWYQQALGQGPQFIFQYYREEENGRGNFPPRFSGLQFPNYSSELNVNALELDDSALYLCASSLAGGNYEQYFGPGTRLTVT.

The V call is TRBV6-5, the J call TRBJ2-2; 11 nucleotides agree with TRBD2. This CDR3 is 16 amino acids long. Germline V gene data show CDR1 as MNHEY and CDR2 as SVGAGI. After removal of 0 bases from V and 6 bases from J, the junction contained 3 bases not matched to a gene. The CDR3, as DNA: TGTGCCAGCAGTTACTCGATTAGCGGGAGGGCCGGGGAGCTGTTTTTT. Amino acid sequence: CASSYSISGRAGELFF.

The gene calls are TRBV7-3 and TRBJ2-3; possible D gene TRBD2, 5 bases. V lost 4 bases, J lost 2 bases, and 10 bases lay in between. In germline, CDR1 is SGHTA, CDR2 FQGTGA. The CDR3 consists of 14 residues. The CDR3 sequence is CASSSRGSTDTQYF. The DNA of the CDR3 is TGTGCCAGCAGCTCCCGCGGGTCCACAGATACGCAGTATTTT.

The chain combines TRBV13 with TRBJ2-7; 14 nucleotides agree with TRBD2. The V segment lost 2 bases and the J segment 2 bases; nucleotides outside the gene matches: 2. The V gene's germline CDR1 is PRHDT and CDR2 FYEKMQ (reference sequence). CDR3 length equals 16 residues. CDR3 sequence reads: CASSLLGLAGAYEQYF. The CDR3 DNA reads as TGTGCCAGCAGCTTACTGGGACTAGCGGGAGCCTACGAGCAGTACTTC.

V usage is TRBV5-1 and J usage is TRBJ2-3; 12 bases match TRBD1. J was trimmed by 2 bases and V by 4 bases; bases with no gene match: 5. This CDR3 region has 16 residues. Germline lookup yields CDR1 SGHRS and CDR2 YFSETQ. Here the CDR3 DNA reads TGCGCCAGCAGCCTGGGACAGGGGGCGCCCACAGATACGCAGTATTTT. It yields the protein CASSLGQGAPTDTQYF. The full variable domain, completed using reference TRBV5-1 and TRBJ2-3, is KAGVTQTPRYLIKTRGQQVTLSCSPISGHRSVSWYQQTPGQGLQFLFEYFSETQRNKGNFPGRFSGRQFSNSRSEMNVSTLELGDSALYLCASSLGQGAPTDTQYFGPGTRLTVL.

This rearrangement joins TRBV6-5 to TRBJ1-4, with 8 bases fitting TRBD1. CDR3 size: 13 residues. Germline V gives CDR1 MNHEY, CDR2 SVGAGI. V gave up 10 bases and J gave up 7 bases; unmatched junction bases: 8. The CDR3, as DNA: TGTGCCACCGCGGACAGGGCGGCTGAAAAACTGTTTTTT. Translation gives CATADRAAEKLFF.

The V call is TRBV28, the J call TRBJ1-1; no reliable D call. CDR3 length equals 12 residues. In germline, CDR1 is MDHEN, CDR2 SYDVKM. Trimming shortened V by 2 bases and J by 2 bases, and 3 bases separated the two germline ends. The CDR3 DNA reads TGTGCCAGCAGTTTACAAAACACTGAAGCTTTCTTT. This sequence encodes CASSLQNTEAFF. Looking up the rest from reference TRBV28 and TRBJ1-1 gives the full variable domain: DVKVTQSSRYLVKRTGEKVFLECVQDMDHENMFWYRQDPGLGLRLIYFSYDVKMKEKGDIPEGYSVSREKKERFSLILESASTNQTSMYLCASSLQNTEAFFGQGTRLTVV.

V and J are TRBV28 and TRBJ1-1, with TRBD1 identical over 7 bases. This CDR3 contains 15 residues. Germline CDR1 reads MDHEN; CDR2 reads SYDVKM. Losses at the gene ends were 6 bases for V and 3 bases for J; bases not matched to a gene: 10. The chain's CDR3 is CASSPRQGGDTEAFF. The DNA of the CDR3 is TGTGCCAGCAGCCCCCGACAGGGTGGGGACACTGAAGCTTTCTTT.

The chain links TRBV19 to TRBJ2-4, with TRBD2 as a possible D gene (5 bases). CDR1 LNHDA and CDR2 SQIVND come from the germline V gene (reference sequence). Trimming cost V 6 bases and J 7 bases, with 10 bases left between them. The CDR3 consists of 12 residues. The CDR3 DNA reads TGTGCCAGTAGCGGGGTTGGGAACATTCAGTACTTC. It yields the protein CASSGVGNIQYF.

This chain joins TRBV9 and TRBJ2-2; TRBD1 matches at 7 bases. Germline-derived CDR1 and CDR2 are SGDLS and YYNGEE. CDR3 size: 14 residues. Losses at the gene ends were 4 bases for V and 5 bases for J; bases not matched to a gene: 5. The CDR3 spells CASSRQGMTGELFF. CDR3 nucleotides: TGTGCCAGCAGCAGACAGGGTATGACCGGGGAGCTGTTTTTT.

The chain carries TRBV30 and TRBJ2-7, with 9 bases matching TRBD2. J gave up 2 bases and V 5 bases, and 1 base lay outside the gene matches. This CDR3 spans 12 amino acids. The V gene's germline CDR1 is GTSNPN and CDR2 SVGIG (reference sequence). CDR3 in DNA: TGTGCCTGGGGCGGGGGGGCCTACGAGCAGTACTTC. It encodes CAWGGGAYEQYF.